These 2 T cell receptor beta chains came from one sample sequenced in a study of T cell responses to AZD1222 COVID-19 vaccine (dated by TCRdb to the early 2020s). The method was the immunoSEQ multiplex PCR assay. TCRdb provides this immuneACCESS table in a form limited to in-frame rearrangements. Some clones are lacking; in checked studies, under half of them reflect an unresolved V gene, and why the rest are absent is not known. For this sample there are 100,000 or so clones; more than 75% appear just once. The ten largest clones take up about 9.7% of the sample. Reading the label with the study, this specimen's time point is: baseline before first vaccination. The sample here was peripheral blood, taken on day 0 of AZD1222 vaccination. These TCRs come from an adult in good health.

The CDR3 loop reads CSASQGLAGHTDTQYF. The CDR3 DNA is TGCAGTGCTAGTCAAGGACTAGCGGGACACACAGATACGCAGTATTTT. V usage is TRBV20-1 and J usage is TRBJ2-3, with 12 bases fitting TRBD2. After removal of 3 bases from V and 2 bases from J, the junction contained 6 bases not matched to a gene. CDR1 is DFQATT, CDR2 SNEGSKA, per germline (reference sequence). This CDR3 contains 16 residues.

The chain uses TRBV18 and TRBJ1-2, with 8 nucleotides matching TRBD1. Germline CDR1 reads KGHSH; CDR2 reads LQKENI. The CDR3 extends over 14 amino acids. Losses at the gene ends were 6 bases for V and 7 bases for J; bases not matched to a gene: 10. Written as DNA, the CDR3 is TGTGCCAGCTCCCCCAAAGGGCAGGGGGCTGGCTACACCTTC. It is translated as CASSPKGQGAGYTF.